One and the same sample provided the 24 T cell receptor beta chains below, sequenced in a study of monozygotic twins with inflammatory bowel disease. TCRdb derives one entry per CDR3 protein from the 5' RACE reads, leaving out DNA. The sample has about 450,000 distinct CDR3 sequences; the top ten hold about 2.6%. The specimen sequenced was blood. The receptors shown here come from a human donor with ulcerative colitis or Crohn's disease, or a healthy co-twin of an affected twin (not recorded which).

This sequence joins TRBV5-5 and TRBJ1-6; the TCRdb D gene call, TRBD1, has no DNA to confirm it. CDR1 is SGHKS, CDR2 YYEKEE, per germline (reference sequence). The CDR3 consists of 14 residues. This CDR3 reads CASSFVDRNSPLHF.

The chain links TRBV14 to TRBJ2-7; as DNA is missing, the TRBD1 call by TCRdb cannot be tested. Per the germline V gene, CDR1 is SGHDN and CDR2 is FVKESK. The CDR3 is made up of 14 amino acids. The CDR3 loop is CASSQVQGYYEQYF.

The CDR3 reads CASSDGNLNTEAFF. This sequence joins TRBV27 and TRBJ1-1. CDR3 length: 14 amino acids. Germline assignment: CDR1 MNHEY and CDR2 SMNVEV (reference sequence).

The V gene is TRBV20-1, the J gene TRBJ1-5; TCRdb lists TRBD1, though no DNA is available to test this call. From germline, CDR1 is DFQATT and CDR2 SNEGSKA (reference sequence). The length of the CDR3 is 13 residues. This CDR3 reads CSAGDRAVQPQHF.

V usage is TRBV5-6 and J usage is TRBJ1-2; the D call from TCRdb, TRBD1, cannot be confirmed without DNA. The CDR3 totals 16 residues. Germline CDR1 reads SGHDT; CDR2 reads YYEEEE. CDR3 sequence: CASSLAGGQGDYGYTF.

The V and J genes are TRBV4-3 and TRBJ2-3. CDR1 LGHNA and CDR2 YSLEER come from the germline V gene. CDR3 length: 18 amino acids. The chain's CDR3 is CASSQDHSAAVSTDTQYF.

This rearrangement joins TRBV6-6 to TRBJ1-2; checking the TCRdb D call of TRBD1 is not possible without DNA. Germline V gene sequence: CDR1 MNHNY, CDR2 SVGAGI (reference sequence). The CDR3 spans 14 residues. CDR3 amino acids: CASSYSTGVDGYTF.

CDR3 in amino acids: CASREPGGVRNEQYF. The rearrangement links TRBV5-1 to TRBJ2-7; TCRdb calls TRBD1, which cannot be checked without DNA. Looked up from germline, CDR1 is SGHRS and CDR2 is YFSETQ. This CDR3 has 15 residues.

V and J are TRBV24-1 and TRBJ2-1; TCRdb proposes TRBD1, but this gene call is untestable without DNA. CDR1 is KGHDR, CDR2 SFDVKD, per germline. The CDR3 has 14 amino acids. Here the CDR3 reads CATSKGSPGYEQFF.

The chain uses TRBV20-1 and TRBJ1-2; there is no DNA to check the TCRdb D call of TRBD1. Germline loops: CDR1 DFQATT, CDR2 SNEGSKA (reference sequence). The CDR3 is made up of 14 amino acids. Here the CDR3 reads CSAAPTGVDYGYTF.

The gene calls are TRBV5-4 and TRBJ2-1; with no DNA, the TCRdb D assignment of TRBD1 cannot be verified. The CDR3 spans 15 residues. Germline CDR1 and CDR2: SGHNT and YYREEE (reference sequence). The CDR3 sequence is CASGRGPSSYNEQFF.

The CDR3 loop reads CASSPGQGAYEQFF. The chain is built from TRBV25-1 and TRBJ2-1; TCRdb names TRBD1, which stays unverified in the absence of DNA. This CDR3 is built from 14 residues. Germline values: CDR1 MGHDK, CDR2 SYGVNS.

This chain connects TRBV5-4 to TRBJ2-5. The length of the CDR3 is 14 residues. Germline assignment: CDR1 SGHNT and CDR2 YYREEE (reference sequence). The chain's CDR3 is CASSGHRPPETQYF.

The chain employs TRBV7-2 and TRBJ1-2. The germline V gene has CDR1 SGHTA and CDR2 FQGNSA. The CDR3 runs to 13 residues. This CDR3 reads CASSFDGPYGYTF.

The rearrangement uses TRBV6-1 and TRBJ1-2. This CDR3 comprises 15 residues. Germline values: CDR1 MNHNS, CDR2 SASEGT. CDR3 loop: CASKLGTQVYYGYTF.

The V and J genes are TRBV28 and TRBJ2-3; TCRdb names TRBD1, which stays unverified in the absence of DNA. The CDR3 runs to 15 residues. Germline V gives CDR1 MDHEN, CDR2 SYDVKM. CDR3 loop: CASSVHRAGTDTQYF.

The V gene is TRBV6-1, the J gene TRBJ1-5; the TRBD1 assignment by TCRdb is unverifiable without DNA. There are 16 residues in the CDR3. Germline V CDR1 and CDR2: MNHNS, SASEGT. CDR3 sequence reads: CATTPKGPQGTQPQHF.

The V gene is TRBV12-3 or TRBV12-4, the J gene TRBJ1-5; TCRdb returns TRBD1, unconfirmable since there is no DNA. The CDR3 sequence is 15 residues long. The CDR3 loop is CASTLGQTSNQPQHF.

The chain combines TRBV30 with TRBJ1-5. Germline V CDR1 and CDR2: GTSNPN, SVGIG (reference sequence). The CDR3 sequence is 14 residues long. CDR3 in amino acids: CAWSSPGTDQPQHF. The variable domain in full, with the rest retrieved from reference TRBV30 and TRBJ1-5, is SQTIHQWPATLVQPVGSPLSLECTVEGTSNPNLYWYRQAAGRGLQLLFYSVGIGQISSEVPQNLSASRPQDRQFILSSKKLLLSDSGFYLCAWSSPGTDQPQHFGDGTRLSIL.

V and J are TRBV7-2 and TRBJ1-2; the TCRdb D gene call, TRBD1, has no DNA to confirm it. CDR3 length equals 13 residues. From germline, CDR1 is SGHTA and CDR2 FQGNSA. The CDR3 loop is CASSLDRDYGYTF.

The V gene is TRBV6-2 or TRBV6-3, the J gene TRBJ2-5; there is no DNA to check the TCRdb D call of TRBD2. CDR3 length: 14 amino acids. The germline CDR1 and CDR2 sequences are MNHEY and SVGEGT. CDR3 region: CAGARSDFGETQYF.

V usage is TRBV2 and J usage is TRBJ2-7; the D call of TRBD2 rests on TCRdb alone, since no DNA is present to check it. Germline V lookup: CDR1 SNHLY, CDR2 FYNNEI. This CDR3 comprises 15 residues. The CDR3 is CASSDPLAGEYEQYF. Based on the CDR3 plus reference TRBV2 and TRBJ2-7, the full variable domain is EPEVTQTPSHQVTQMGQEVILRCVPISNHLYFYWYRQILGQKVEFLVSFYNNEISEKSEIFDDQFSVERPDGSNFTLKIRSTKLEDSAMYFCASSDPLAGEYEQYFGPGTRLTVT.

The chain employs TRBV5-1 and TRBJ2-7; without DNA, the TCRdb call of TRBD1 cannot be checked. Germline CDR1 reads SGHRS; CDR2 reads YFSETQ. This CDR3 is 15 amino acids long. The CDR3: CASSLRDGTLYEQYF. Filled out from reference TRBV5-1 and TRBJ2-7, the complete variable domain reads KAGVTQTPRYLIKTRGQQVTLSCSPISGHRSVSWYQQTPGQGLQFLFEYFSETQRNKGNFPGRFSGRQFSNSRSEMNVSTLELGDSALYLCASSLRDGTLYEQYFGPGTRLTVT.

The chain is built from TRBV2 and TRBJ2-5; absent DNA, TCRdb's TRBD1 call cannot be checked. The germline CDR1 and CDR2 sequences are SNHLY and FYNNEI. The CDR3 runs to 14 residues. This CDR3 reads CASSYRGGLETQYF.